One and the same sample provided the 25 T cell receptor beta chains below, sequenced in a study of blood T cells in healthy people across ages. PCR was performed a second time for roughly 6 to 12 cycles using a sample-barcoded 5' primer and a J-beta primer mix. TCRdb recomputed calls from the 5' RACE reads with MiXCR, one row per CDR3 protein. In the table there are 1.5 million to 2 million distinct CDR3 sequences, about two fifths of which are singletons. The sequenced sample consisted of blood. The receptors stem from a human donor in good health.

CDR3 nucleotides: TGTGCCAGCAGCCTAAAGGCCTACAATGAGCAGTTCTTC. Translation gives CASSLKAYNEQFF. The rearrangement uses TRBV11-1 and TRBJ2-1; D is unclear. V was cut by 5 bases and J by 2 bases, with 7 bases left in between. The CDR3 runs 13 residues. CDR1 is SGHAT and CDR2 is FQDESV in the germline V gene (reference sequence).

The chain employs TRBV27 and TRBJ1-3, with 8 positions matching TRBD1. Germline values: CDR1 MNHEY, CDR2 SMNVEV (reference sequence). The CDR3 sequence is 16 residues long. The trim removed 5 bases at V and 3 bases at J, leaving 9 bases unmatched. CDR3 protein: CASSRTGSGVGNTIYF. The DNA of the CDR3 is TGTGCCAGCAGTCGGACAGGGTCTGGGGTTGGAAACACCATATATTTT.

Here the CDR3 DNA reads TGCAGCGCAGGCCCGGGACAGAATCTCCCAAACTATGGCTACACCTTC. Amino acids: CSAGPGQNLPNYGYTF. The chain joins TRBV29-1 to TRBJ1-2, with 7 bases aligning to TRBD1. Germline CDR1 is SQVTM and CDR2 is ANQGSEA. The J segment lost 2 bases and the V segment lost 7 bases, leaving 16 bases of the junction unmatched. The CDR3 spans 16 residues.

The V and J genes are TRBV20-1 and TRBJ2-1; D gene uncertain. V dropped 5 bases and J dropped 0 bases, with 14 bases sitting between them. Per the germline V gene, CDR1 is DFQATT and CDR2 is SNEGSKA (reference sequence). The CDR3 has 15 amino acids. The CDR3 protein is CSAALLADSYNEQFF. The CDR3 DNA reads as TGCAGTGCTGCCCTGCTGGCCGACTCCTACAATGAGCAGTTCTTC.

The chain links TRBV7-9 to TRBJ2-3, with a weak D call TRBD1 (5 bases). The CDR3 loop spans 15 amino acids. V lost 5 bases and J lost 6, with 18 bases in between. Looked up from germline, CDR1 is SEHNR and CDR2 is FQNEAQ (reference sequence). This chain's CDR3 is CASSDTGSERDTQYF. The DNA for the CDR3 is TGTGCCAGCAGCGATACAGGATCCGAGAGGGATACGCAGTATTTT.

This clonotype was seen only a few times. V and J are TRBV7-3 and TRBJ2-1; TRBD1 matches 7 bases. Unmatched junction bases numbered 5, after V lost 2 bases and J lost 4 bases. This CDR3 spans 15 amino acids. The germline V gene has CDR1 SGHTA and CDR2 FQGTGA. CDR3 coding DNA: TGTGCCAGCAGCTTAGAGGGGGCTAATTACAATGAGCAGTTCTTC. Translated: CASSLEGANYNEQFF. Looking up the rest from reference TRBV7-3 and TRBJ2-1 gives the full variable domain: GAGVSQTPSNKVTEKGKYVELRCDPISGHTALYWYRQSLGQGPEFLIYFQGTGAADDSGLPNDRFFAVRPEGSVSTLKIQRTERGDSAVYLCASSLEGANYNEQFFGPGTRLTVL.

CDR3 residues: CSARGPSVDEQYF. The CDR3 nucleotides are TGCAGTGCTAGGGGCCCCTCCGTCGACGAGCAGTACTTC. The chain uses TRBV20-1 and TRBJ2-7; D not resolved. This CDR3 comprises 13 residues. V lost 3 bases to trimming and J lost 5 bases, with 14 bases between them. Looked up from germline, CDR1 is DFQATT and CDR2 is SNEGSKA (reference sequence).

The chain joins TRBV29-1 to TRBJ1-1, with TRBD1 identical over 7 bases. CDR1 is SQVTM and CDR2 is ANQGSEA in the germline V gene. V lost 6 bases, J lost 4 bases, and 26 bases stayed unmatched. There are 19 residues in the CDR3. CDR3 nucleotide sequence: TGCAGCGTCACAAAACTTGCCCGACGGGGCCAGGGGGGGTTCACTGAAGCTTTCTTT. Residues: CSVTKLARRGQGGFTEAFF.

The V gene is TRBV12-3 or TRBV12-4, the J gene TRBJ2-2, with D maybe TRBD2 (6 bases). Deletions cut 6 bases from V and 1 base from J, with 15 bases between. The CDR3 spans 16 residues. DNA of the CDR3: TGTGCCAGCAGCCCCCGGGGGAACCTGAACACCGGGGAGCTGTTTTTT. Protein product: CASSPRGNLNTGELFF.

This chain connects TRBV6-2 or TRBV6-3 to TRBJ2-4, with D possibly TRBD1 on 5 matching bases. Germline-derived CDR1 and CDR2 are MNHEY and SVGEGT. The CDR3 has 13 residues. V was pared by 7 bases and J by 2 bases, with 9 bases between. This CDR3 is CASTSGSKNIQYF. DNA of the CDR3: TGTGCCAGCACCTCAGGGTCCAAAAACATTCAGTACTTC.

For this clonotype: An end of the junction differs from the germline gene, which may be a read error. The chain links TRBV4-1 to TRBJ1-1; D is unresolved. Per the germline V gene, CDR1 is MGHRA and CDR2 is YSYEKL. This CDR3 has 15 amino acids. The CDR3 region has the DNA TGCACCAGCAGCCAATCTGCGGGTGGGGACACTGAAGCTTTCTTT. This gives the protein CTSSQSAGGDTEAFF.

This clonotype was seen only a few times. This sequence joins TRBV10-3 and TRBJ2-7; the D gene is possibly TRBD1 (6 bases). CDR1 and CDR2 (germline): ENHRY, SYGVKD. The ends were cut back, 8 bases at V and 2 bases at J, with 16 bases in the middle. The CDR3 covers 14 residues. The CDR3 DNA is TGTGCCATCGGTGGGGGCAGGGAGACCTACGAGCAGTACTTC. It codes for CAIGGGRETYEQYF.

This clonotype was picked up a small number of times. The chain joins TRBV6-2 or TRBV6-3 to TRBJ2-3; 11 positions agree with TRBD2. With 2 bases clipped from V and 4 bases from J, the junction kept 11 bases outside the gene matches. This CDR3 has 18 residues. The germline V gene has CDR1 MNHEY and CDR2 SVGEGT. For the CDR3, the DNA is TGTGCCAGCAGTTACCCGGGGACTAGCGGATCGAGACCAGATACGCAGTATTTT. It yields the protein CASSYPGTSGSRPDTQYF.

CDR3 DNA sequence: TGCAGCGTTGGAAGGTTCCAGGAGCAGTACTTC. It encodes CSVGRFQEQYF. This chain joins TRBV29-1 and TRBJ2-7; D is ambiguous. Trimming stripped 4 bases from V and 7 bases from J, with 11 bases between. This CDR3 contains 11 residues. The germline gives CDR1 SQVTM, CDR2 ANQGSEA.

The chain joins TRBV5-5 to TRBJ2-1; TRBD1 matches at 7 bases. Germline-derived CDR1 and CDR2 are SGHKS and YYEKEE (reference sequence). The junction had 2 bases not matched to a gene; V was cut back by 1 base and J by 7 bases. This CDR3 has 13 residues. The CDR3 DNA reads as TGTGCCAGCAGCTTGATCAGGGGGAATGAGCAGTTCTTC. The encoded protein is CASSLIRGNEQFF.

CDR3 in amino acids: CASSFGSNNQPQHF. For the CDR3, the DNA is TGTGCCAGCAGTTTTGGTAGTAACAATCAGCCCCAGCATTTT. The rearrangement joins TRBV12-3 or TRBV12-4 to TRBJ1-5; D remains unclear. CDR3 size: 14 residues. Trimming stripped 3 bases from V and 3 bases from J, with 9 bases between.

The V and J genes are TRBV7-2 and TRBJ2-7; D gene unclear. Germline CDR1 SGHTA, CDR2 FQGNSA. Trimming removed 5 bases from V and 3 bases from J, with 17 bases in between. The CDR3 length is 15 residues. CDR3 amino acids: CASSLREAPDYEQYF. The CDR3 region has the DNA TGTGCCAGCAGCCTCCGCGAGGCTCCGGACTACGAGCAGTACTTC.

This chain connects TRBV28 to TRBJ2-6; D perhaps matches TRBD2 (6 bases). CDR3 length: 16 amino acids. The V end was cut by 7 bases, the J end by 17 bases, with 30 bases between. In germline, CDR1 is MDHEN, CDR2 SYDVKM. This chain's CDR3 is CASIPGDFSGANALTF. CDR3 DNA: TGTGCCAGCATCCCTGGGGACTTCTCTGGGGCCAACGCCTTGACTTTC. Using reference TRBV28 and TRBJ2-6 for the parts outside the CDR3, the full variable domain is DVKVTQSSRYLVKRTGEKVFLECVQDMDHENMFWYRQDPGLGLRLIYFSYDVKMKEKGDIPEGYSVSREKKERFSLILESASTNQTSMYLCASIPGDFSGANALTFGAGSRLTVL.

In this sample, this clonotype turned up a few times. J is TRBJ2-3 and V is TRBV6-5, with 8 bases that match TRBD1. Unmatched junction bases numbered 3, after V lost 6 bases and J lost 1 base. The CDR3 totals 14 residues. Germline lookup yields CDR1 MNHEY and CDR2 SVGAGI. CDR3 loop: CASRNRGGTDTQYF. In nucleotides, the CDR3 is TGTGCCAGCAGGAACAGGGGGGGCACAGATACGCAGTATTTT.

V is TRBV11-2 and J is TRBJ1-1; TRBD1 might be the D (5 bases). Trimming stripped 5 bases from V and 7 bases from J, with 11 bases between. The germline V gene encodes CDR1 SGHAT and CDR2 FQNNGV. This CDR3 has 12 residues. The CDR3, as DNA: TGTGCCAGCAGCATACAGGAGGTTGAAGCTTTCTTT. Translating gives CASSIQEVEAFF.

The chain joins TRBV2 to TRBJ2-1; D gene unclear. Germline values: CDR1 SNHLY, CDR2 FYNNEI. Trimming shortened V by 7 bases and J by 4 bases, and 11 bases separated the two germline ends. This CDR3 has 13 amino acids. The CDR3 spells CASNDRSYNEQFF. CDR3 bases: TGTGCCAGCAACGACCGATCTTACAATGAGCAGTTCTTC.

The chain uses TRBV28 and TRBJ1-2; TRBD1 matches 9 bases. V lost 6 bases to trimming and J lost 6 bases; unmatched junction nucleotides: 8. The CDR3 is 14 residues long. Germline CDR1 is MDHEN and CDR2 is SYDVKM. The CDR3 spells CASRGQGSFNGYTF. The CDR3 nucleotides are TGTGCCAGCAGGGGACAGGGAAGCTTCAATGGCTACACCTTC.

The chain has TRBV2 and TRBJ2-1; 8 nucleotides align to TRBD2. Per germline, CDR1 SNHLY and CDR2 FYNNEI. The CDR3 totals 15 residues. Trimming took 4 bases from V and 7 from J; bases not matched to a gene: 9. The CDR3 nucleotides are TGTGCCAGCAGTGTTACAGCGGGGGTGAGAAATGAGCAGTTCTTC. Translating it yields CASSVTAGVRNEQFF.

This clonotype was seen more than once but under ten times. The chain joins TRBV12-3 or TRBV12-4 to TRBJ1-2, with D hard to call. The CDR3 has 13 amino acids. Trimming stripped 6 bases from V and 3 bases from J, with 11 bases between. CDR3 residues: CASRAYWDYGYTF. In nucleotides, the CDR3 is TGTGCCAGCAGAGCCTATTGGGACTATGGCTACACCTTC.

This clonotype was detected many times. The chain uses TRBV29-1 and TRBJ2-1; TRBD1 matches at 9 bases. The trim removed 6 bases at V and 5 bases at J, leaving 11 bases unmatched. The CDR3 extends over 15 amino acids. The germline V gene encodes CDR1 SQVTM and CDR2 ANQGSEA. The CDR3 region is CSVDRDRVTNNEQFF. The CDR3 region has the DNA TGCAGCGTCGACCGGGACAGGGTAACTAACAATGAGCAGTTCTTC.